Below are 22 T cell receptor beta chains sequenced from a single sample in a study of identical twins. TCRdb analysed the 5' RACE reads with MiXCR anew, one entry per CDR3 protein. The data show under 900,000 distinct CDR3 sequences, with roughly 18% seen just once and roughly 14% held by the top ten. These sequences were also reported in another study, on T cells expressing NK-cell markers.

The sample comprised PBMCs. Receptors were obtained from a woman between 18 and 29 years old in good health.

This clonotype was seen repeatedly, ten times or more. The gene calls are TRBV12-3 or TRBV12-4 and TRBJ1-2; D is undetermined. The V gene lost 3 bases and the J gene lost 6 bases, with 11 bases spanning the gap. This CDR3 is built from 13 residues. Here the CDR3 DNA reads TGTGCCAGCAGTTTGAGTTGGACGGATGGCTACACCTTC. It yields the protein CASSLSWTDGYTF.

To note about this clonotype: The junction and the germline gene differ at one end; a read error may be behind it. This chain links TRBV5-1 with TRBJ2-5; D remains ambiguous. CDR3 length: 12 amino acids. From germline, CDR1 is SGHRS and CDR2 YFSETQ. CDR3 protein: CASSSDRETQYF. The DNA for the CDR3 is TGTGCCAGCAGTTCCGACCGAGAGACCCAGTACTTC.

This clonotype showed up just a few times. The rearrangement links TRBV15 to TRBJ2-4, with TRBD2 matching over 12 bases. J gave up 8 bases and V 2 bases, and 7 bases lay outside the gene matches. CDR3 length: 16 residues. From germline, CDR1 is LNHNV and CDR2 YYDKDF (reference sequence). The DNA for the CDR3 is TGTGCCACCAGCAGACTAGCGGGAGGGACCACGGACATTCAGTACTTC. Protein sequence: CATSRLAGGTTDIQYF.

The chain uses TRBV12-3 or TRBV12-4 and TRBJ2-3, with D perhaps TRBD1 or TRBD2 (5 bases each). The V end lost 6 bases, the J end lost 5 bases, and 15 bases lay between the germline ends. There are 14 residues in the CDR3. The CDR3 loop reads CASRPGPGLDTQYF. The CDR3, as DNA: TGTGCCAGCAGACCGGGACCTGGGTTAGATACGCAGTATTTT.

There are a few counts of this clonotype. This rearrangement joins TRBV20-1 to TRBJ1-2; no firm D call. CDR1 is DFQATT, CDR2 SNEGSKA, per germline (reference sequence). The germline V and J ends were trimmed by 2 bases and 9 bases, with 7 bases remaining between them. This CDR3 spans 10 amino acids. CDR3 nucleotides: TGCAGTGCTAGAAGGGTGAGCTACACCTTC. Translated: CSARRVSYTF.

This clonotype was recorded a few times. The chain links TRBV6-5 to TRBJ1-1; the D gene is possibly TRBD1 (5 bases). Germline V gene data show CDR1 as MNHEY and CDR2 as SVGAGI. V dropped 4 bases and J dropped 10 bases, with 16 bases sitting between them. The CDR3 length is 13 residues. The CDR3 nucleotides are TGTGCCAGCAGTTCACAGGTCCCCCCGGGAGCTTTCTTT. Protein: CASSSQVPPGAFF.

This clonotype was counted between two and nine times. The CDR3 loop reads CSASADSNTEAFF. CDR3 DNA sequence: TGCAGTGCTAGCGCGGACAGTAACACTGAAGCTTTCTTT. V is TRBV20-1 and J is TRBJ1-1, with D perhaps TRBD1 (6 bases). Germline V gives CDR1 DFQATT, CDR2 SNEGSKA (reference sequence). Trimming stripped 3 bases from V and 2 bases from J, with 10 bases between. The CDR3 runs to 13 residues.

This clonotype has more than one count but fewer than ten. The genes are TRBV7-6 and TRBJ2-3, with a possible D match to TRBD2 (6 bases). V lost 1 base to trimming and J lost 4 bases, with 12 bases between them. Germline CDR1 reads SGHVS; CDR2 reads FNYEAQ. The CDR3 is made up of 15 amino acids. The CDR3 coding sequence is TGTGCCAGCAGCTTAGAAGGGAGGCGGGCAGATACGCAGTATTTT. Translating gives CASSLEGRRADTQYF.

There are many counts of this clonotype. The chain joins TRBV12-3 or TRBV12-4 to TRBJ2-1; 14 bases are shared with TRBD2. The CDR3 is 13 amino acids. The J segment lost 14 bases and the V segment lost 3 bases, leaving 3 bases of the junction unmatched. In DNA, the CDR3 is TGTGCCAGCAGTTTGGGGACTAGCGGGAGTAAGTTCTTC. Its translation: CASSLGTSGSKFF.

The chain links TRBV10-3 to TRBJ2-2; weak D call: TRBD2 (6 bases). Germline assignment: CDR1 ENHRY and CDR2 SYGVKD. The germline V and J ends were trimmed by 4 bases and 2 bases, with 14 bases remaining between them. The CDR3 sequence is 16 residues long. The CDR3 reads CAISVLAGLNTGELFF. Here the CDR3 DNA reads TGTGCCATCAGTGTGCTTGCAGGACTAAACACCGGGGAGCTGTTTTTT.

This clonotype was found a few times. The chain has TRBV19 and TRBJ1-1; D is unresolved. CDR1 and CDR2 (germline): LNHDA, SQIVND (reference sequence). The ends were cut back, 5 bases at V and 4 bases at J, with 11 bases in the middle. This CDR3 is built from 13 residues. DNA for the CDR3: TGTGCCAGTAGTGCGTCCTGGGCCACTGAAGCTTTCTTT. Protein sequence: CASSASWATEAFF.

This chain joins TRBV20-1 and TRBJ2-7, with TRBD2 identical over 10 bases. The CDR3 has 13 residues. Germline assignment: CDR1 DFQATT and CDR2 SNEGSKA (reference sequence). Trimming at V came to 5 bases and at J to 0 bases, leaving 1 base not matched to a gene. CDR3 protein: CSALAGGSYEQYF. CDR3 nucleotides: TGCAGTGCTTTAGCGGGGGGCTCCTACGAGCAGTACTTC.

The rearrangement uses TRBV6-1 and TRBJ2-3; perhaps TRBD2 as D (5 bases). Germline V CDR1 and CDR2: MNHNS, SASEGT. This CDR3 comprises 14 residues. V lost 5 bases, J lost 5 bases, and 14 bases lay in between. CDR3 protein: CASSPRAGIDTQYF. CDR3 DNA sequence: TGTGCCAGCAGTCCCCGGGCGGGTATAGATACGCAGTATTTT.

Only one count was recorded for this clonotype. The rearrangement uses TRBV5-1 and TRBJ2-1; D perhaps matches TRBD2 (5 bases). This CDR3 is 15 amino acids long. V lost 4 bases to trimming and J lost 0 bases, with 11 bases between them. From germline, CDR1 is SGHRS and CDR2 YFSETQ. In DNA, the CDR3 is TGCGCCAGCAGCCCGGAGGTGAGCTCCTACAATGAGCAGTTCTTC. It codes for CASSPEVSSYNEQFF.

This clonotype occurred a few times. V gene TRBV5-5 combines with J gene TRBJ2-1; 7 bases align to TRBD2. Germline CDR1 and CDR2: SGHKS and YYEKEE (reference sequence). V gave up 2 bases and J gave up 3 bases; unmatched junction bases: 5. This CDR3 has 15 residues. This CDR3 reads CASSFGLESYNEQFF. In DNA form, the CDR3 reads TGTGCCAGCAGCTTTGGACTAGAGAGCTACAATGAGCAGTTCTTC.

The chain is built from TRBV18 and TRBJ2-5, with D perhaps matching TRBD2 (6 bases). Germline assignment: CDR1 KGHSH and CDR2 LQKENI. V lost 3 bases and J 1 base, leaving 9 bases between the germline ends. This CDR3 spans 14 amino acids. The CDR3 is CASSPGGVQETQYF. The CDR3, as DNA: TGTGCCAGCTCACCGGGAGGAGTCCAAGAGACCCAGTACTTC.

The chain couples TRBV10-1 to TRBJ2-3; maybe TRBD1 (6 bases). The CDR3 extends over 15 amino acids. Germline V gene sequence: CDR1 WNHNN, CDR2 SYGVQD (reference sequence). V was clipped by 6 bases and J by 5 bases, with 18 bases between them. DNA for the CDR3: TGCGCCAGCAGCGACAGGTCGATTTCGGTAGATACGCAGTATTTT. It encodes CASSDRSISVDTQYF.

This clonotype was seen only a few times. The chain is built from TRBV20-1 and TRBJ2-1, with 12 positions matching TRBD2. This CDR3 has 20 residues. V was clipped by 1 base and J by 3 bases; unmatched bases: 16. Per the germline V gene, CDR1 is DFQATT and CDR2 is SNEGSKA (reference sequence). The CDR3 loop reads CSARGTASGRARSHYNEQFF. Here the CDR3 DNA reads TGCAGTGCTAGAGGCACAGCTAGCGGGAGGGCCCGGTCCCACTACAATGAGCAGTTCTTC.

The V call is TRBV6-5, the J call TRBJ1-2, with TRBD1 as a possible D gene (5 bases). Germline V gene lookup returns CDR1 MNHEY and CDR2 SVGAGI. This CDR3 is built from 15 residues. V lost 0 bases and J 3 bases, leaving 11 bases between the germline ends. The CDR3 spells CASSYSQGSHYGYTF. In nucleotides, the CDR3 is TGTGCCAGCAGTTACTCTCAGGGAAGCCACTATGGCTACACCTTC.

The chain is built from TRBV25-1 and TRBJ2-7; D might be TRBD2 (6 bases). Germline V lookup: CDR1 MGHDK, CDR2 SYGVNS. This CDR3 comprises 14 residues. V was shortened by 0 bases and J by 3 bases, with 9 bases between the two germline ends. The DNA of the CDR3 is TGTGCCAGCAGTGAATACTTTAGCGGCTACGAGCAGTACTTC. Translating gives CASSEYFSGYEQYF.

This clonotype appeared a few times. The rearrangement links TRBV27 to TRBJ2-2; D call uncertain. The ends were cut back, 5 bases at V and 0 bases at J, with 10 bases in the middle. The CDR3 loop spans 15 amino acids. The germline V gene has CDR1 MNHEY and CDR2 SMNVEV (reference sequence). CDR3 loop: CASSVLGTNTGELFF. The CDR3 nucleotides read TGTGCCAGCAGTGTGCTGGGGACGAACACCGGGGAGCTGTTTTTT.

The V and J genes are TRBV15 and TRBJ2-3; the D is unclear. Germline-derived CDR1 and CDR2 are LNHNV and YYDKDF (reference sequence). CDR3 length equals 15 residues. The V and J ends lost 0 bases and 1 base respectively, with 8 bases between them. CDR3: CATSRDLTGTDTQYF. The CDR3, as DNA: TGTGCCACCAGCAGAGACCTTACAGGCACAGATACGCAGTATTTT.